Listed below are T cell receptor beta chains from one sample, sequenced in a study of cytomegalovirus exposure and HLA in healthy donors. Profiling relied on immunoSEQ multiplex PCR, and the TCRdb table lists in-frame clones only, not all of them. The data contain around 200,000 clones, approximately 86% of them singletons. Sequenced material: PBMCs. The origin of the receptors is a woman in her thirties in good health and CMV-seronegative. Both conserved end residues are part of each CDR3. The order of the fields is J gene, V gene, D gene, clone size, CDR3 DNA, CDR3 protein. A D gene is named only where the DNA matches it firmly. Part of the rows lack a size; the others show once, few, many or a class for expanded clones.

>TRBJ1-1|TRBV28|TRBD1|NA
TGTGCCAGCAGTTTCCTCCCAGGACAGGGAGCTGAAGCTTTCTTT
CASSFLPGQGAEAFF
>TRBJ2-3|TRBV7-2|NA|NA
TGTGCCAGCAGCTTAGGAGGCACAGATACGCAGTATTTT
CASSLGGTDTQYF
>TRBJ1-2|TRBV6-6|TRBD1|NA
TGTGCCAGCAGTTACTCCGCGACAGGGGCGGACTATGGCTACACCTTC
CASSYSATGADYGYTF
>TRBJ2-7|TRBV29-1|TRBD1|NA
TGCAGCGTTGCCCCGGGACAGGGGTCTAACGAGCAGTACTTC
CSVAPGQGSNEQYF
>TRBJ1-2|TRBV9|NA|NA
TGTGCCAGCAGCGCCGATGGGCAGGGCCTCGACTATGGCTACACCTTC
CASSADGQGLDYGYTF
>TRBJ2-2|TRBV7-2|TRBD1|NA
TGTGCCAGCAGCTTATATGGCAGGGGGTTCGTCGGGGAGCTGTTTTTT
CASSLYGRGFVGELFF
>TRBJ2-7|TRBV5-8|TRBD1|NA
TGTGCCAGCAGTCACGGACAGGCTCTATCCTACGAGCAGTACTTC
CASSHGQALSYEQYF
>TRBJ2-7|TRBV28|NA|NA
TGTGCCAGCTACAAGGAGGTTAGGTCCTACGAGCAGTACTTC
CASYKEVRSYEQYF
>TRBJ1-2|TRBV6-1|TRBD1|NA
TGTGCCAGCAGTGGTTACAGGGGTTTCGATGGCTACACCTTC
CASSGYRGFDGYTF
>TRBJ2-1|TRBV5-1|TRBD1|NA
TGCGCCAGCAGCGCTGGACAGGTCCAGCCAAATGAGCAGTTCTTC
CASSAGQVQPNEQFF
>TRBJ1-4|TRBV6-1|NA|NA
TGTGCCAGCAGCCCGAGGAGGGCGGAAAATGAAAAACTGTTTTTT
CASSPRRAENEKLFF
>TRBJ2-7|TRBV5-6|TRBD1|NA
TGTGCCAGCAGCAGACAGGGAGAGCCTTCCTACGAGCAGTACTTC
CASSRQGEPSYEQYF
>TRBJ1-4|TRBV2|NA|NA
TGTGCCAGCACCCGCGGGGCCCGAGAAAAACTGTTTTTT
CASTRGAREKLFF
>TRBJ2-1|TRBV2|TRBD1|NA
TGTGCCACAGCCGGGACAGGGGCTTCTGGAGAGCAGTTCTTC
CATAGTGASGEQFF
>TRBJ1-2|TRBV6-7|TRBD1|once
TGTGCCAGCAGTTACCCCGGACAGGAGGGCGATGGCTACACCTTC
CASSYPGQEGDGYTF
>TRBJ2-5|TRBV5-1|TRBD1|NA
TGCGCCAGCAGCCCGGGACAGTCCGGGGAGACCCAGTACTTC
CASSPGQSGETQYF
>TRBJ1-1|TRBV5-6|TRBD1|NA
TGTGCCAGCAACCTCCCGGGACAGGGTTTCGCTGAAGCTTTCTTT
CASNLPGQGFAEAFF
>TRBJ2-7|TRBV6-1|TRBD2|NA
TGTGCCAGCAGTCGGCGACTAGCGCCCTACGAGCAGTACTTC
CASSRRLAPYEQYF
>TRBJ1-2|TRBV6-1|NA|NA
TGTGCCAGCAGTGCAGGAGGGGCAGGCGGCTACACCTTC
CASSAGGAGGYTF
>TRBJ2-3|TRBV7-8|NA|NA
TGTGCCAGCAGCTTAGCTGCCGGGGTCGACTCGACCGATACGCAGTATTTT
CASSLAAGVDSTDTQYF
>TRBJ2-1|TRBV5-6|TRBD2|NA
TGTGCCAGCAGTGTAGCGGGAGACAATGAGCAGTTCTTC
CASSVAGDNEQFF
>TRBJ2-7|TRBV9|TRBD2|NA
TGTGCCAGCAGCGTAGGAGGGCTAGCGGGAGACGAGCAGTACTTC
CASSVGGLAGDEQYF
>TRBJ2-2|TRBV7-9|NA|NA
TGTGCCAGCAGCGCCGACTTAGAGACCGGGGAGCTGTTTTTT
CASSADLETGELFF
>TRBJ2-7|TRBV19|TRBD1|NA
TGTGCCAGTAGTGTCGGGACAGGCTACGAGCAGTACTTC
CASSVGTGYEQYF
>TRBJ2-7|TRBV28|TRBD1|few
TGTGCCAGCATCACTTCCGGGACAGGGTCCGGCGAGCAGTACTTC
CASITSGTGSGEQYF
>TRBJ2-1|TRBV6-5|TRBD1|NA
TGTGCCAGCAGGACAGGGAGAGGCTCCTACAATGAGCAGTTCTTC
CASRTGRGSYNEQFF
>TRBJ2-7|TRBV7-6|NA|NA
TGTGCCAGCAGCCCAACCGGGACACGCTACGAGCAGTACTTC
CASSPTGTRYEQYF
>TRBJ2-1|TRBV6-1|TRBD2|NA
TGTGCCAGCAGTGGCGGGAGGGTAAATGAGCAGTTCTTC
CASSGGRVNEQFF
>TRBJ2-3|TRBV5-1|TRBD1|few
TGCGCCAGCAGCCCCTCGGACAGGGATGCAGATACGCAGTATTTT
CASSPSDRDADTQYF
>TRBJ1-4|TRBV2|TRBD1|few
TGTGCCAGCAAAGGATCCCGGTATGGACAAGGGACAGGGTCTGAAAAACTGTTTTTT
CASKGSRYGQGTGSEKLFF
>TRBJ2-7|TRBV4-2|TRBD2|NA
TGTGCCAGCAGCTACTTCTCCTTAGCGGGGGGCTCCTACGAGCAGTACTTC
CASSYFSLAGGSYEQYF
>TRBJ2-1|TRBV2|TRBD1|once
TGTGCCAGCAGCACCCCAAGACAGGGACCTGGCAATGAGCAGTTCTTC
CASSTPRQGPGNEQFF
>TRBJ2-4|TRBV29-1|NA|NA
TGCAGCGTTGGTAATGATCTACGAAACATTCAGTACTTC
CSVGNDLRNIQYF
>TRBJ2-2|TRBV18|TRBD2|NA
TGTGCCAGCTCACAGACTAGCGGGGTGAACACCGGGGAGCTGTTTTTT
CASSQTSGVNTGELFF
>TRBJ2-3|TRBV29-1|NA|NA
TGCAGCGTTGACCGGCGGGTCGGTACGCAGTATTTT
CSVDRRVGTQYF
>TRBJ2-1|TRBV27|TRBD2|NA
TGTGCCAGCAGCCGGGGACTAGCGGGAGGAGGGAATGAGCAGTTCTTC
CASSRGLAGGGNEQFF
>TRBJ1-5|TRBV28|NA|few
TGTGCCAGCAGTGCAGGTCATAGCAATCAGCCCCAGCATTTT
CASSAGHSNQPQHF
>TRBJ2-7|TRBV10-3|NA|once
TGTGCCATCAGTGAAGCCCGTGCCTACGAGCAGTACTTC
CAISEARAYEQYF
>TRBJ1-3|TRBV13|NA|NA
TGTGCCAGCAGCGCGGCTGTGCTTGCTGGTGCAAACACCATATATTTT
CASSAAVLAGANTIYF
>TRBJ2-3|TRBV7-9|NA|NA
TGTGCCAGCAGCCGCTTAGTCGGCACAGATACGCAGTATTTT
CASSRLVGTDTQYF
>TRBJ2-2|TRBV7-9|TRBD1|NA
TGTGCCAGCAGCTTAGTGGTTGGCAGGGGGACCGGGGAGCTGTTTTTT
CASSLVVGRGTGELFF
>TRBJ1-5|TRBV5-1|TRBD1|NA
TGCGCCAGCAGCTTGGGGGATTTCGGGACAGATCGATCGCCCCAGCATTTT
CASSLGDFGTDRSPQHF
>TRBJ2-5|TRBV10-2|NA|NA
TGCGCCAGCAGTGAGCAGGGAGAGACCCAGTACTTC
CASSEQGETQYF
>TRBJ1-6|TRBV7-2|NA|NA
TGTGCCAGCAGCTTAGACAGCTATAATTCACCCCTCCACTTT
CASSLDSYNSPLHF
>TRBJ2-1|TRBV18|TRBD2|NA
TGTGCCAGCTCCCTCGGACTAGCGGGGGACAATGAGCAGTTCTTC
CASSLGLAGDNEQFF
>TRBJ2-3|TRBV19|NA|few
TGTGCCAGTAGTATGAGGGCAGAGACAGATACGCAGTATTTT
CASSMRAETDTQYF
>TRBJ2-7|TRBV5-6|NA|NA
TGTGCCAGCAGCCTGGCCGGACAGCACGAGCAGTACTTC
CASSLAGQHEQYF